The present entry profiles one T cell receptor beta chain with its context. Its antigen is unidentified. The germline V gene encodes CDR1 LGHNA and CDR2 YSLEER. This CDR3 spans 15 amino acids. The V gene lost 5 bases and the J gene lost 2 bases, with 15 bases spanning the gap. This sample stems from a study of cytomegalovirus exposure and HLA in healthy donors. Healthy bone marrow donors made up the donor group. Primers for the PCR totalled 60 Vbeta and 13 Jbeta. Clones were sequenced by immunoSEQ multiplex PCR, and TCRdb holds only the in-frame ones, with some missing. The sample records approximately 150,000 clones, about four fifths being singletons. Study-level results: The authors later linked a missense DCLRE1C variant to TCR beta V- and J-gene trimming.

This receptor was identified in a man aged 50 to 59 in good health and CMV-seropositive. The chain joins TRBV4-3 to TRBJ1-2; D gene ambiguous. Input material: PBMCs. DNA of the CDR3: TGCGCCAGCAGCGAGGAACTCGGCCTGAACTATGGCTACACCTTC. Its translation is CASSEELGLNYGYTF.